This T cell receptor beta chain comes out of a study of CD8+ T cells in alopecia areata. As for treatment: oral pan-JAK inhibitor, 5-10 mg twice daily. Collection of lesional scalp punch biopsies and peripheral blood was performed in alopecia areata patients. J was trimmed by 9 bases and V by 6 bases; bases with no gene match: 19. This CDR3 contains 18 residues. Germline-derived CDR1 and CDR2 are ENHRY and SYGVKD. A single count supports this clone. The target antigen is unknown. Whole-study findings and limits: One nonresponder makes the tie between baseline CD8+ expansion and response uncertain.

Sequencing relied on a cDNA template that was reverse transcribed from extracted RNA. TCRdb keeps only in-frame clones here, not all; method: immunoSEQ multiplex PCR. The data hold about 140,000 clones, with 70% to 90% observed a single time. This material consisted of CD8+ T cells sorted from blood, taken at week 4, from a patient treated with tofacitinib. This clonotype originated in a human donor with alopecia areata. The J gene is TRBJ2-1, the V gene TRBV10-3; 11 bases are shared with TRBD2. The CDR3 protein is CAIRHTTSGGLQFGEQFF. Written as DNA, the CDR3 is TGTGCCATCAGGCATACTACTAGCGGGGGACTTCAATTCGGTGAGCAGTTCTTC.